These 25 T cell receptor beta chains were sequenced from one sample in a study of cytomegalovirus exposure and HLA in healthy donors. A multiplex PCR was run with 60 Vbeta primers and 13 Jbeta primers. Generated by immunoSEQ multiplex PCR, the TCRdb table keeps only in-frame clones and is missing some. The data show about 72,000 clones, with 80% to 90% seen just once and about 6.5% held by the top ten. What was sequenced was PBMCs. These TCRs come from a human donor in good health.

The chain joins TRBV7-9 to TRBJ2-7; 11 positions agree with TRBD1. Germline CDR1 is SEHNR and CDR2 is FQNEAQ (reference sequence). CDR3 length equals 14 residues. V lost 5 bases to trimming and J lost 4 bases; unmatched junction nucleotides: 4. The CDR3 nucleotides read TGTGCCAGCAGCAGCGGGACAGGGGGGTACGAGCAGTACTTC. Amino acid sequence: CASSSGTGGYEQYF.

The chain couples TRBV30 to TRBJ1-4; D possibly corresponds to TRBD1 (5 bases). Germline V gene sequence: CDR1 GTSNPN, CDR2 SVGIG (reference sequence). The CDR3 spans 15 residues. Trimming took off 6 bases at V and 10 bases at J, with 24 bases between the two ends. This CDR3 reads CACHDRGLDGGKLFF. The CDR3 DNA reads TGTGCCTGCCACGACCGGGGTCTCGACGGGGGAAAACTGTTTTTT.

A word on this clone: The junction differs from germline at one of its ends, possibly a read error. The chain combines TRBV7-9 with TRBJ1-3, with unresolved D. CDR1 is SEHNR, CDR2 FQNEAQ, per germline (reference sequence). CDR3 size: 16 residues. CDR3 protein: CSSSLERSSSGNTIYF. In nucleotides, the CDR3 is TGTTCCAGCAGCTTAGAAAGGTCTAGCTCTGGAAACACCATATATTTT.

The chain has TRBV7-9 and TRBJ2-1, with a tentative D call TRBD1 (6 bases). The V end was cut by 1 base, the J end by 15 bases, with 16 bases between. CDR3 length: 13 amino acids. From germline, CDR1 is SEHNR and CDR2 FQNEAQ (reference sequence). Written as DNA, the CDR3 is TGTGCCAGCAGCTTAGAAATCCCAGGGGTAGGGTTCTTC. Encoded protein: CASSLEIPGVGFF.

This clone was detected only once. This chain links TRBV11-2 with TRBJ1-1, with D hard to call. V was trimmed by 5 bases and J by 2 bases, leaving 9 bases between them. Per the germline V gene, CDR1 is SGHAT and CDR2 is FQNNGV. This CDR3 comprises 13 residues. The CDR3 is CASSAAENTEAFF. The DNA of the CDR3 is TGTGCCAGCAGCGCCGCAGAAAACACTGAAGCTTTCTTT.

This clone has a handful of counts. The chain is built from TRBV6-5 and TRBJ1-2; TRBD1 matches at 7 bases. The V and J ends lost 4 bases and 0 bases, in that order; junction bases with no gene match: 8. Germline V CDR1 and CDR2: MNHEY, SVGAGI. The CDR3 has 16 residues. The CDR3 loop reads CASSSVNRGANYGYTF. The CDR3 DNA is TGTGCCAGCAGTTCCGTAAACAGGGGTGCTAACTATGGCTACACCTTC.

This chain connects TRBV9 to TRBJ2-7; 10 positions match TRBD1. Germline lookup yields CDR1 SGDLS and CDR2 YYNGEE. V trimming: 2 bases; J trimming: 4 bases; junction bases outside the gene matches: 6. This CDR3 spans 15 amino acids. The CDR3 DNA follows: TGTGCCAGCAGCGTCTCTGGGACAGGGGTATACGAGCAGTACTTC. It translates to CASSVSGTGVYEQYF.

The chain has TRBV2 and TRBJ2-3, with 10 bases aligning to TRBD2. Germline CDR1 and CDR2: SNHLY and FYNNEI. Trimming removed 6 bases from V and 2 bases from J; junction bases left unmatched: 8. The CDR3 loop spans 16 amino acids. This CDR3 reads CASRSHTSGVTDTQYF. The CDR3 DNA is TGTGCCAGCAGATCACACACTAGCGGGGTCACAGATACGCAGTATTTT.

This chain joins TRBV30 and TRBJ2-1, with D possibly TRBD1 on 6 matching bases. CDR1 and CDR2 (germline): GTSNPN, SVGIG (reference sequence). The CDR3 runs to 12 residues. Trimming cost V 5 bases and J 7 bases, with 12 bases left between them. CDR3 sequence reads: CAWARGGNEQFF. CDR3 bases: TGTGCCTGGGCACGAGGGGGAAATGAGCAGTTCTTC.

The rearrangement uses TRBV10-3 and TRBJ1-1; D is unclear. Germline CDR1 ENHRY, CDR2 SYGVKD. Trimming cost V 6 bases and J 4 bases, with 9 bases left between them. The CDR3 loop spans 12 amino acids. The DNA for the CDR3 is TGTGCCATCAGGGGTGCGGTCACTGAAGCTTTCTTT. It yields the protein CAIRGAVTEAFF.

V gene TRBV12-2 combines with J gene TRBJ2-1; the listed D gene, TRBD2, was not tested against the DNA. TRBV12-2 is termed a pseudogene. The CDR3 totals 20 residues. In DNA, the CDR3 is TGTGCAAGTCGCTTAGCCGGTGCTCGAACCTTAGCGGACAAATACAATGAGCAGTTCTTC. Residues: CASRLAGARTLADKYNEQFF.

This clone was observed once. The chain joins TRBV27 to TRBJ2-7; D is undetermined. This CDR3 spans 13 amino acids. Trimming removed 7 bases from V and 4 bases from J, with 14 bases in between. Germline CDR1 MNHEY, CDR2 SMNVEV (reference sequence). The CDR3 bases are TGTGCCAGCACCCCAGGAAGTATTTACGAGCAGTACTTC. It codes for CASTPGSIYEQYF.

This chain uses TRBV29-1 with TRBJ2-5; TRBD1 agrees at 9 bases. Per the germline V gene, CDR1 is SQVTM and CDR2 is ANQGSEA. Losses at the gene ends were 3 bases for V and 5 bases for J; bases not matched to a gene: 7. This CDR3 has 14 residues. This CDR3 is CSVDLGQGWETQYF. DNA of the CDR3: TGCAGCGTTGATTTGGGACAGGGTTGGGAGACCCAGTACTTC. The full variable domain, in which reference TRBV29-1 and TRBJ2-5 provide the parts outside the CDR3, is SAVISQKPSRDICQRGTSLTIQCQVDSQVTMMFWYRQQPGQSLTLIATANQGSEATYESGFVIDKFPISRPNLTFSTLTVSNMSPEDSSIYLCSVDLGQGWETQYFGPGTRLLVL.

The V and J genes are TRBV7-8 and TRBJ1-2, with unresolved D. The CDR3 has 14 amino acids. Germline V gene sequence: CDR1 SGHVS, CDR2 FQNEAQ. V was shortened by 5 bases and J by 8 bases, with 18 bases between the two germline ends. Here the CDR3 reads CASSPKWYASGYTF. CDR3 in DNA: TGTGCCAGCAGCCCTAAGTGGTACGCTAGCGGCTACACCTTC.

This clone was picked up one time. The V gene is TRBV5-1, the J gene TRBJ2-1; 14 nucleotides line up with TRBD2. The length of the CDR3 is 16 residues. V was pared by 3 bases and J by 4 bases, with 3 bases of the junction left unmatched. Per germline, CDR1 SGHRS and CDR2 YFSETQ. The CDR3 spells CASSSGLAGGYNEQFF. The DNA of the CDR3 is TGCGCCAGCAGCTCCGGACTAGCGGGGGGTTACAATGAGCAGTTCTTC.

V gene TRBV5-1 combines with J gene TRBJ2-3; tentatively, D is TRBD2 (5 bases). This CDR3 has 14 residues. Germline CDR1 is SGHRS and CDR2 is YFSETQ. V lost 2 bases, J lost 6 bases, and 13 bases lay in between. CDR3 DNA: TGCGCCAGCAGCTTATGGACTTTATGGGATACGCAGTATTTT. Amino acid sequence: CASSLWTLWDTQYF. The variable domain in full, with the rest retrieved from reference TRBV5-1 and TRBJ2-3, is KAGVTQTPRYLIKTRGQQVTLSCSPISGHRSVSWYQQTPGQGLQFLFEYFSETQRNKGNFPGRFSGRQFSNSRSEMNVSTLELGDSALYLCASSLWTLWDTQYFGPGTRLTVL.

V gene TRBV9 combines with J gene TRBJ1-2; maybe TRBD1 (5 bases). V was pared by 3 bases and J by 4 bases, with 28 bases between. Germline lookup yields CDR1 SGDLS and CDR2 YYNGEE. The CDR3 covers 19 residues. The CDR3: CASSGPSNRKPLGPYGYTF. For the CDR3, the DNA is TGTGCCAGCAGCGGCCCGTCCAACCGCAAACCCCTGGGGCCCTATGGCTACACCTTC.

This chain uses TRBV30 with TRBJ1-5; D is unclear. Per germline, CDR1 GTSNPN and CDR2 SVGIG (reference sequence). There are 13 residues in the CDR3. The germline V and J ends were trimmed by 2 bases and 0 bases, with 5 bases remaining between them. CDR3 DNA sequence: TGTGCCTGGAGTCCAGATAGCAATCAGCCCCAGCATTTT. This translates into CAWSPDSNQPQHF.

The chain employs TRBV5-1 and TRBJ1-4; 10 bases fit TRBD1. Germline V gene data show CDR1 as SGHRS and CDR2 as YFSETQ. This CDR3 is 16 amino acids long. Trimming cost V 4 bases and J 11 bases; bases outside gene matches: 14. The CDR3 sequence is CASSEQSTGGGKKLFF. Here the CDR3 DNA reads TGCGCCAGCAGCGAACAATCGACAGGGGGCGGCAAGAAACTGTTTTTT.

The chain carries TRBV5-1 and TRBJ1-1; 8 nucleotides align to TRBD1. J lost 1 base, V lost 4 bases, and 18 bases had no gene match. Germline CDR1 and CDR2: SGHRS and YFSETQ. The CDR3 length is 19 residues. The CDR3 DNA sequence: TGCGCCAGCAGCCAAAGGACCGGGACAGGAGGGGGGGGGAACACTGAAGCTTTCTTT. Translating gives CASSQRTGTGGGGNTEAFF.

This rearrangement joins TRBV5-1 to TRBJ1-2; 9 bases align to TRBD1. The junction had 8 bases not matched to a gene; V was cut back by 4 bases and J by 7 bases. CDR1 and CDR2 from the germline V gene are SGHRS and YFSETQ. The CDR3 length is 14 residues. The CDR3 DNA reads as TGCGCCAGCAGCCTGGGACAGGGACCCATTGGCTACACCTTC. Encoded protein: CASSLGQGPIGYTF. Full variable domain (rest looked up from reference TRBV5-1 and TRBJ1-2): KAGVTQTPRYLIKTRGQQVTLSCSPISGHRSVSWYQQTPGQGLQFLFEYFSETQRNKGNFPGRFSGRQFSNSRSEMNVSTLELGDSALYLCASSLGQGPIGYTFGSGTRLTVV.

This chain connects TRBV7-3 to TRBJ2-1; 12 bases align to TRBD2. The CDR3 sequence is 16 residues long. Germline CDR1 SGHTA, CDR2 FQGTGA. Losses at the gene ends were 4 bases for V and 9 bases for J; bases not matched to a gene: 10. The CDR3 region has the DNA TGTGCCAGCAGCTCAAGACTAGCGGGGGCCCGAGGTGAGCAGTTCTTC. Residues: CASSSRLAGARGEQFF.

This clone was detected only a few times. This chain links TRBV6-5 with TRBJ1-5; no clear D gene. This CDR3 has 14 residues. CDR1 and CDR2 from the germline V gene are MNHEY and SVGAGI. The ends were cut back, 11 bases at V and 0 bases at J, with 14 bases in the middle. The CDR3 here is CAVGRDNSNQPQHF. CDR3 nucleotides: TGTGCCGTGGGGAGAGACAATAGCAATCAGCCCCAGCATTTT.

V and J are TRBV5-1 and TRBJ2-4, with TRBD2 matching 9 bases. CDR3 size: 16 residues. V shed 4 bases and J 6 bases; nucleotides not matched to a gene: 11. CDR1 is SGHRS and CDR2 is YFSETQ in the germline V gene. The CDR3 DNA follows: TGCGCCAGCAGCCAACTTGGCGGGGGGGGAGGAAACATTCAGTACTTC. Translation gives CASSQLGGGGGNIQYF.

The V and J genes are TRBV5-1 and TRBJ2-3; 13 bases align to TRBD2. Per the germline V gene, CDR1 is SGHRS and CDR2 is YFSETQ. The CDR3 totals 15 residues. V shed 5 bases, J shed 8 bases, and the junction held 8 bases outside the gene matches. The CDR3 nucleotides read TGCGCCAGCAGTCCGCCGGGACTAGCGGGGAGTACGCAGTATTTT. It encodes CASSPPGLAGSTQYF.